This T cell receptor beta chain came from a study of identical twins. The germline V gene has CDR1 SGHKS and CDR2 YYEKEE (reference sequence). The CDR3 runs 14 residues. Trimming took 2 bases from V and 10 from J; bases not matched to a gene: 9. TCRdb re-called the 5' RACE reads through MiXCR, storing one row per CDR3 protein. The sample contains hundreds of thousands of distinct CDR3 sequences, roughly 6% of which appear only once. Sequencing was carried out using naive T cells sorted from blood. This clonotype was sampled from a young man in good health. The V call is TRBV5-5, the J call TRBJ1-5, with 7 bases fitting TRBD1. The CDR3 loop reads CASSLEGAGDPQHF. The CDR3 bases are TGTGCCAGCAGCTTAGAGGGGGCAGGGGATCCCCAGCATTTT.